The following is a T cell receptor (beta chain) sequence with its context. Its matching antigen is unknown. CD8 cells regarded as naive lacked CD45RO, were positively chosen for CCR7, and omitted terminally differentiated effector memory CD45RA+ cells. The sample originates from a study of shared clonotypes between healthy human individuals. Study details: Plates per donor: three CD4 naive, three CD4 memory, two CD8 naive, one CD8 memory.

Libraries were prepared by immunoSEQ multiplex PCR; TCRdb keeps only in-frame clonotypes and omits some of them. Of approximately 720,000 clones listed, about 91% are singletons. CDR1 SNHLY and CDR2 FYNNEI come from the germline V gene. Trimming took 6 bases from V and 3 from J; bases not matched to a gene: 3. CDR3 length equals 14 residues. General study results and limits: When compared with the clonotypes that were shared by all four sorted-subset donors, the non-shared clonotypes turned out to have lower generation probabilities. Genetic and exposure-history diversity was limited by the few donors.

Sequenced: naive CD8+ T cells sorted from blood. V gene TRBV2 combines with J gene TRBJ1-4, with 8 bases matching TRBD1. This receptor was obtained from a man aged 30-40 years in good health. Written as DNA, the CDR3 is TGTGCCAGCAGCCCCAGGGGGCCTAATGAAAAACTGTTTTTT. The encoded protein is CASSPRGPNEKLFF.